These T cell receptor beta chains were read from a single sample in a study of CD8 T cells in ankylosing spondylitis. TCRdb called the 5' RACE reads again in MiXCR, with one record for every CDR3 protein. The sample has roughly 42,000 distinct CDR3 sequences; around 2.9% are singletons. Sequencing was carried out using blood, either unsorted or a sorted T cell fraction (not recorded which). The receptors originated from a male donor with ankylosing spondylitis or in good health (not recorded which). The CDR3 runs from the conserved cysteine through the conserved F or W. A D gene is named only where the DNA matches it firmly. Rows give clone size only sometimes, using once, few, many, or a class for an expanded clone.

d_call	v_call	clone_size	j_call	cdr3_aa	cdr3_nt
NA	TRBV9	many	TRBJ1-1	CASSTTTVGTEAFF	TGTGCCAGCAGCACAACAACAGTGGGCACTGAAGCTTTCTTT
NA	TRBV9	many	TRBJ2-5	CASSPRWSQETQYF	TGTGCCAGCAGCCCCCGGTGGAGTCAGGAGACCCAGTACTTC
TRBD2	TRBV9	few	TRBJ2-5	CASSVGRLAGSQETQYF	TGTGCCAGCAGCGTAGGACGGCTAGCGGGAAGCCAGGAGACCCAGTACTTC
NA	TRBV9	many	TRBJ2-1	CASSLSVGNEQFF	TGTGCCAGCAGCCTCTCCGTTGGCAATGAGCAGTTCTTC
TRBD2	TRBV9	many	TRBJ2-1	CASSVLAGEGEQFF	TGTGCCAGCAGCGTATTAGCGGGAGAAGGTGAGCAGTTCTTC
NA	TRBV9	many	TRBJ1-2	CASSPQADYGYTF	TGTGCCAGCAGCCCACAGGCGGACTATGGCTACACCTTC
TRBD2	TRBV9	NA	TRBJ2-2	CASRPGGAANTGELFF	TGTGCCAGCCGCCCGGGGGGAGCGGCTAACACCGGGGAGCTGTTTTTT
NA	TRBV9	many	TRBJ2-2	CASSATGRAGELFF	TGTGCCAGCAGCGCGACTGGTAGGGCCGGGGAGCTGTTTTTT
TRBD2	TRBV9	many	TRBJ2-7	CASSVRTSAYEQYF	TGTGCCAGCAGCGTCCGGACTAGCGCTTACGAGCAGTACTTC
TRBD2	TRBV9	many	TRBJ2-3	CASSVRLAGEQTQYF	TGTGCCAGCAGCGTGCGACTAGCGGGAGAGCAAACGCAGTATTTT
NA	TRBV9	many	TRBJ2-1	CASSASAVPYNEQFF	TGTGCCAGCAGCGCTTCAGCGGTCCCATACAATGAGCAGTTCTTC
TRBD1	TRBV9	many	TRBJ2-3	CASSVGRDRVTDTQYF	TGTGCCAGCAGCGTAGGACGGGACAGGGTCACAGATACGCAGTATTTT
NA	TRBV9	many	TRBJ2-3	CASSVVRGGSVDTQYF	TGTGCCAGCAGCGTAGTTCGCGGAGGGAGCGTGGATACGCAGTATTTT
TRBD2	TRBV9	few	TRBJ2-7	CASGRGLASEQYF	TGTGCCTCCGGCCGGGGACTAGCAAGCGAGCAGTACTTC
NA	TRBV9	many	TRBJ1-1	CASSVVGGQDTEAFF	TGTGCCAGCAGCGTAGTCGGGGGGCAGGACACTGAAGCTTTCTTT